This TCR beta chain was observed in a study of blood T cell repertoires in COVID-19. About the research overall: Collection of acute and convalescent COVID-19 samples took place in the United States, Italy and Spain.

Only in-frame clones appear in the TCRdb table, and some are missing; sequencing was by immunoSEQ multiplex PCR. The sample consists of 100,000 to 150,000 clones, approximately 86% of them appearing once. Germline assignment: CDR1 SGHTA and CDR2 FQGNSA. Trimming took 7 bases from V and 4 from J, leaving 12 bases between them. This CDR3 has 13 residues. The sample comprised peripheral blood. The rearrangement links TRBV7-2 to TRBJ2-3; D might be TRBD2 (5 bases). The origin of this receptor is a woman in her seventies with COVID-19, enrolled during active disease. The CDR3 nucleotides read TGTGCCAGCATGCGGGTGGGTGCAGATACGCAGTATTTT. The encoded protein is CASMRVGADTQYF. Using reference TRBV7-2 and TRBJ2-3 for the parts outside the CDR3, the full variable domain is GAGVSQSPSNKVTEKGKDVELRCDPISGHTALYWYRQSLGQGLEFLIYFQGNSAPDKSGLPSDRFSAERTGGSVSTLTIQRTQQEDSAVYLCASMRVGADTQYFGPGTRLTVL.